These T cell receptor beta chains were read from a single sample in a study of cytomegalovirus exposure and HLA in healthy donors. Sequenced by immunoSEQ multiplex PCR; TCRdb stores in-frame clones only, minus some. The sample records 150,000 to 200,000 clones, nearly 80% being singletons. Sequenced material: PBMCs. The receptors shown here come from a man in his forties in good health and CMV-seropositive. CDR3s include the opening cysteine and the closing phenylalanine or tryptophan. A clone size is listed for some rows: how often the clone was seen (once, few, many), or a class if it is expanded.

>NA|TRBV6-4
CASSEGSTDTQYF
>NA|TRBV28
CASSLWQGFNNEQFF
>NA|TRBV2
CASSEVREGSYEQYF
>NA|TRBV10-2
CASSDLGQGRLNEQFF
>NA|TRBV7-8
CASSLGRGLNTEAFF
>NA|TRBV5-1
CASSHASGNTGELFF
>NA|TRBV5-1
CAGSSAASGRWGAKNIQYF
>NA|TRBV5-1
CASSPGGDYGYTF
>few|TRBV7-2
CASSLGNSYLSSYEQYF
>NA|TRBV11-2
CASSWSGDGYTF
>NA|TRBV29-1
CSVWDRENIQYF
>NA|TRBV29-1
CSVPAPSGRETQYF
>few|TRBV7-9
CASSSGTRGRGEQFF
>NA|TRBV6-5
CASSTTTSTDTQYF
>NA|TRBV28
CASSSFTGGIDEQYF
>NA|TRBV7-9
CASSSGRLAGVVEQFF
>once|TRBV18
CASSPERGSYNEQFF
>NA|TRBV11-2
CASSLGSAPSYEQYF
>NA|TRBV19
CASSLWTGDQPQHF
>NA|TRBV5-4
CASSFKGSTDTQYF
>NA|TRBV11-3
CASSLRKASFTDTQYF
>few|TRBV9
CASSAAGTPYEQYF
>NA|TRBV27
CASRQGRDTGELFF
>few|TRBV29-1
CSVKDTGTEAFF
>NA|TRBV28
CASSLGDYGYTF
>NA|TRBV19
CASSIGPLENNEQFF
>few|TRBV14
CASSHAGQTNEQFF
>few|TRBV5-1
CASSLQVQNTEAFF
>once|TRBV7-3
CASSLTSQGSYNEQFF
>NA|TRBV6-5
CASSSPQGVGYEQYF
>NA|TRBV28
CASSLLGGSSYNEQFF
>NA|TRBV7-3
CASSLGLAGGYNEQFF
>few|TRBV5-1
CASTFDQNGEQYF
>NA|TRBV7-3
CASSPMGANTDTQYF
>NA|TRBV11-2
CASSLGQPLVGYTF
>once|TRBV9
CASSSPRELTNYGYTF
>once|TRBV11-3
CASSLGGRNFYEQYF
>NA|TRBV10-3
CAIKSAGSTYEQYF
>NA|TRBV7-8
CASSLGTQGSGNTIYF
>NA|TRBV7-9
CASSLATSGKPFF